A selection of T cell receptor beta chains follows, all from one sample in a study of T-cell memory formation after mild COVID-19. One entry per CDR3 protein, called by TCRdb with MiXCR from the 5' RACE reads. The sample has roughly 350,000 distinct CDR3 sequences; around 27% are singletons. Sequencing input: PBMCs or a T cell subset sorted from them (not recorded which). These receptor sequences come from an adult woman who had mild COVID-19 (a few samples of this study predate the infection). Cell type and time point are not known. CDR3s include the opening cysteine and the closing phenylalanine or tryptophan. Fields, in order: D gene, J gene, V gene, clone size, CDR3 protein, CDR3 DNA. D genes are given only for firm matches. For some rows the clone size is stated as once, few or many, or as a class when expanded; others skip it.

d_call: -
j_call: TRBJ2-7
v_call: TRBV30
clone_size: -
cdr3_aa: CAWDSQGPLSEQYF
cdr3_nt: TGTGCCTGGGACAGCCAAGGTCCGCTATCCGAGCAGTACTTC

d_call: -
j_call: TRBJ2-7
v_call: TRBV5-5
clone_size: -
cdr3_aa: CASSLALDRISYEQYF
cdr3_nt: TGTGCCAGCAGCTTGGCGCTCGACAGGATTTCCTACGAGCAGTACTTC

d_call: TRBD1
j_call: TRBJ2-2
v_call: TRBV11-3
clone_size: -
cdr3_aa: CASSLGFAGGNTGELFF
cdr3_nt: TGTGCCAGCAGCTTAGGATTTGCAGGGGGCAACACCGGGGAGCTGTTTTTT

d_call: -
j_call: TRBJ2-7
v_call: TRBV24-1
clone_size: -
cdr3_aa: CATSDSRASYEQYF
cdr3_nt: TGTGCCACCAGTGATTCCCGGGCCTCCTACGAGCAGTACTTC

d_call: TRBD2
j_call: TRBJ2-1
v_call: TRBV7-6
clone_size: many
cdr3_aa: CASSIAGERYNEQFF
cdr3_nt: TGTGCCAGCAGCATAGCGGGAGAGCGATACAATGAGCAGTTCTTC

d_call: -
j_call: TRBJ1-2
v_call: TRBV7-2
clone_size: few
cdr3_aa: CASSSRQGSVYGYTF
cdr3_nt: TGTGCCAGCAGCTCACGGCAGGGGAGCGTCTATGGCTACACCTTC

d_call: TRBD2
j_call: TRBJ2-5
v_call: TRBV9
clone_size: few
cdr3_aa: CASSVGGEETQYF
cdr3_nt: TGTGCCAGCAGCGTGGGGGGGGAGGAGACCCAGTACTTC

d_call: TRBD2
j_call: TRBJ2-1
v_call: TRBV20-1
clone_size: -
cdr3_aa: CSARKRGAGEQFF
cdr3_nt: TGCAGTGCTAGGAAGCGGGGGGCGGGAGAGCAGTTCTTC

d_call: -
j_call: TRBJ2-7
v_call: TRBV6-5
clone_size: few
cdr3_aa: CASSYKDGHYYEQYF
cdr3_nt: TGTGCCAGCAGTTACAAAGATGGACACTACTACGAGCAGTACTTC

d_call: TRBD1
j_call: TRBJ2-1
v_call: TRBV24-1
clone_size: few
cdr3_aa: CATSDPQGANEQFF
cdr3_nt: TGTGCCACCAGTGATCCCCAGGGGGCGAATGAGCAGTTCTTC

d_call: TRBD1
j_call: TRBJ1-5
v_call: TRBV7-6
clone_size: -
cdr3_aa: CASSLSPGQASNQPQHF
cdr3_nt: TGTGCCAGCAGCCTATCGCCGGGACAGGCCAGCAATCAGCCCCAGCATTTT

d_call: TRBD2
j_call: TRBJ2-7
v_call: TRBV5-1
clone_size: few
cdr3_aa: CASSPRESSYEQYF
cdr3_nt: TGCGCCAGCAGCCCGCGGGAGAGCTCCTACGAGCAGTACTTC

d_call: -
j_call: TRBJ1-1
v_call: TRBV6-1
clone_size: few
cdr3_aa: CASSEVGENTEAFF
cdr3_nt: TGTGCCAGCAGTGAAGTTGGGGAGAACACTGAAGCTTTCTTT

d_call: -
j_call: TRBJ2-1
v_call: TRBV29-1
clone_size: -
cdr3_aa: CSVGGQGSYNEQFF
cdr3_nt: TGCAGCGTTGGGGGTCAGGGCTCCTACAATGAGCAGTTCTTC

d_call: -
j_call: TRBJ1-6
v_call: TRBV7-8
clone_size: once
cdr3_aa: CASSLAWGAVSPLHF
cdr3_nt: TGTGCCAGCAGCTTAGCGTGGGGAGCGGTTTCACCCCTCCACTTT

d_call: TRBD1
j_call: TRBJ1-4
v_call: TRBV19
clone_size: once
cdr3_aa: CATRQGVTTNEKLFF
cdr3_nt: TGTGCCACCCGACAGGGGGTAACAACTAATGAAAAACTGTTTTTT

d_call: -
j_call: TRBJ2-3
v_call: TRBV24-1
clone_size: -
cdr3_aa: CATSDFQAFTDTQYF
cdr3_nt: TGTGCCACCAGTGATTTTCAGGCGTTCACAGATACGCAGTATTTT

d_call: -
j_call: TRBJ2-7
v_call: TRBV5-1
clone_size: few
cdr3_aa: CASSPRRAYEQYF
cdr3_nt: TGCGCCAGCAGCCCTCGCAGGGCCTACGAGCAGTACTTC

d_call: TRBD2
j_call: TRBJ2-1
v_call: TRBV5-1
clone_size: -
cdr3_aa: CASSITAGVSYNEQFF
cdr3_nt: TGCGCCAGCAGCATAACAGCGGGAGTCTCCTACAATGAGCAGTTCTTC

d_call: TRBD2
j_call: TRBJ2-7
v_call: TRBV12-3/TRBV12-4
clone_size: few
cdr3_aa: CASSNEGLGIYEQYF
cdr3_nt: TGTGCCAGTAGCAATGAGGGACTAGGAATCTACGAGCAGTACTTC

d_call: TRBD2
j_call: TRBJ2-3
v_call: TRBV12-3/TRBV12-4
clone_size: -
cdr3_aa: CASRGLAGLTDTQYF
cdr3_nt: TGTGCCAGCAGGGGACTAGCGGGGCTCACAGATACGCAGTATTTT

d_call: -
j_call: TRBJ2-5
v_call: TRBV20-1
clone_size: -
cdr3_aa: CSANRPQKETQYF
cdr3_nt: TGCAGTGCTAACAGGCCCCAGAAAGAGACCCAGTACTTC

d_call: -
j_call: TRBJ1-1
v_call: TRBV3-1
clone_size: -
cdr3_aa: CASSQVPGNTEAFF
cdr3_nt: TGTGCCAGCAGCCAAGTTCCAGGGAACACTGAAGCTTTCTTT

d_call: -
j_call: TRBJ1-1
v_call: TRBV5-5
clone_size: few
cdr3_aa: CASSDERGNTEAFF
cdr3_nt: TGTGCCAGCAGCGATGAGAGGGGGAACACTGAAGCTTTCTTT

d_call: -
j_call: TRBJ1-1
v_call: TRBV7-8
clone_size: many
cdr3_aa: CASSLDTLGIGAFF
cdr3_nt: TGTGCCAGCAGCTTAGATACTTTGGGGATTGGGGCTTTCTTT

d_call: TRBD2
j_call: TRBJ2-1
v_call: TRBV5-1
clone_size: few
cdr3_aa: CASGGGSGEAYNEQFF
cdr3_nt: TGCGCCAGCGGGGGAGGGTCGGGGGAAGCCTACAATGAGCAGTTCTTC

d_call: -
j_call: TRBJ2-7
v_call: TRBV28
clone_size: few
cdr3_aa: CAIGGGLSYEQYF
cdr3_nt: TGTGCCATCGGTGGGGGCCTCTCCTACGAGCAGTACTTC